The rows below give T cell receptor beta chains drawn from one sample of a study of blood T cell repertoires in COVID-19. Data came from immunoSEQ multiplex PCR; TCRdb stores just in-frame clones and leaves some out. This sample yields a few hundred thousand clones, of which approximately 86% are seen a single time; roughly 3% belongs to the top ten. Sequencing used peripheral blood. The source is a woman aged 18-35 years with acute or convalescent COVID-19. CDR3s include the opening cysteine and the closing phenylalanine or tryptophan. The order of the fields is clone size, V gene, D gene, J gene, CDR3 protein, CDR3 DNA. D genes are given only for firm matches. Part of the rows lack a size; the others show once, few, many or a class for expanded clones.

size: .; V: TRBV6-5; D: TRBD2; J: TRBJ2-7; CDR3: CASSYWRGSSYEQYF; DNA: TGTGCCAGCAGTTACTGGCGGGGGAGCTCCTACGAGCAGTACTTC
size: .; V: TRBV6-5; D: .; J: TRBJ2-4; CDR3: CASSHLSLAKNIQYF; DNA: TGTGCCAGCAGCCACCTTAGTTTAGCCAAAAACATTCAGTACTTC
size: once; V: TRBV4-1; D: .; J: TRBJ2-3; CDR3: CASSQDGLASMADTQYF; DNA: TGCGCCAGCAGCCAAGATGGTCTTGCTAGCATGGCAGATACGCAGTATTTT
size: few; V: TRBV28; D: TRBD1; J: TRBJ2-7; CDR3: CASSSTGTGTGGEQYF; DNA: TGTGCCAGCAGTTCTACCGGGACAGGTACAGGGGGGGAGCAGTACTTC
size: .; V: TRBV5-1; D: .; J: TRBJ1-3; CDR3: CASSLTPAGNTIYF; DNA: TGCGCCAGCAGCCTCACACCCGCCGGAAACACCATATATTTT
size: .; V: TRBV30; D: .; J: TRBJ1-5; CDR3: CAWQTGNSNQPQHF; DNA: TGTGCCTGGCAGACAGGTAATAGCAATCAGCCCCAGCATTTT
size: .; V: TRBV7-2; D: TRBD2; J: TRBJ2-1; CDR3: CASSLEGTSGYNEQFF; DNA: TGTGCCAGCAGCTTAGAGGGGACTAGCGGATACAATGAGCAGTTCTTC
size: .; V: TRBV4-3; D: .; J: TRBJ1-2; CDR3: CASSQDTGVGGYTF; DNA: TGCGCCAGCAGCCAAGATACGGGAGTTGGAGGCTACACCTTC
size: .; V: TRBV11-2; D: .; J: TRBJ1-2; CDR3: CASTPGRTNYGYTF; DNA: TGTGCCAGCACCCCGGGAAGAACTAACTATGGCTACACCTTC
size: few; V: TRBV4-2; D: .; J: TRBJ1-6; CDR3: CASSQGPLENSPLHF; DNA: TGTGCCAGCAGCCAAGGCCCTCTGGAGAATTCACCCCTCCACTTT
size: .; V: TRBV5-6; D: TRBD2; J: TRBJ2-7; CDR3: CASSFSGVSYEQYF; DNA: TGTGCCAGCAGCTTTAGCGGGGTCTCCTACGAGCAGTACTTC
size: .; V: TRBV3-1/TRBV3-2; D: .; J: TRBJ2-7; CDR3: CASSQGLVYEQYF; DNA: TGTGCCAGCAGCCAAGGACTAGTCTACGAGCAGTACTTC
size: .; V: TRBV27; D: .; J: TRBJ2-5; CDR3: CASSLIFGETQYF; DNA: TGTGCCAGCAGTTTAATATTCGGAGAGACCCAGTACTTC
size: .; V: TRBV6-1; D: .; J: TRBJ2-3; CDR3: CASSEVSAGPRTDTQYF; DNA: TGTGCCAGCAGTGAGGTTTCCGCGGGACCGCGCACAGATACGCAGTATTTT
size: .; V: TRBV12-3/TRBV12-4; D: TRBD1; J: TRBJ1-1; CDR3: CASTSGQGTEAFF; DNA: TGTGCCAGCACCTCCGGACAGGGCACTGAAGCTTTCTTT
size: .; V: TRBV5-1; D: TRBD1; J: TRBJ2-7; CDR3: CASSWDRAYEQYF; DNA: TGCGCCAGCAGTTGGGACAGGGCCTACGAGCAGTACTTC
size: .; V: TRBV2; D: TRBD2; J: TRBJ2-1; CDR3: CASNLGTSGYNEQFF; DNA: TGTGCCAGCAATCTCGGGACTAGCGGTTACAATGAGCAGTTCTTC
size: .; V: TRBV6-2/TRBV6-3; D: .; J: TRBJ2-2; CDR3: CASSSGENTGELFF; DNA: TGTGCCAGCAGTTCGGGGGAGAACACCGGGGAGCTGTTTTTT
size: once; V: TRBV2; D: .; J: TRBJ1-3; CDR3: CASSEAMGASGNTIYF; DNA: TGTGCCAGCAGTGAAGCGATGGGGGCCTCTGGAAACACCATATATTTT
size: .; V: TRBV4-3; D: TRBD2; J: TRBJ2-2; CDR3: CASSQDTGTSGIGTGELFF; DNA: TGCGCCAGCAGCCAAGATACGGGGACTAGCGGGATTGGCACCGGGGAGCTGTTTTTT
size: .; V: TRBV18; D: TRBD1; J: TRBJ2-1; CDR3: CASSPPGQYYYNEQFF; DNA: TGTGCCAGCTCACCACCGGGACAGTACTACTACAATGAGCAGTTCTTC
size: .; V: TRBV25-1; D: TRBD2; J: TRBJ2-3; CDR3: CASSELAGADTDTQYF; DNA: TGTGCCAGCAGTGAATTAGCGGGAGCGGACACAGATACGCAGTATTTT
size: .; V: TRBV5-1; D: TRBD1; J: TRBJ2-6; CDR3: CASSWTPGTGGSMVSGANVLTF; DNA: TGCGCCAGCAGCTGGACCCCCGGGACAGGGGGCTCGATGGTCTCTGGGGCCAACGTCCTGACTTTC
size: .; V: TRBV19; D: .; J: TRBJ1-3; CDR3: CASSTRVSGNTIYF; DNA: TGTGCCAGTAGTACCAGGGTCTCCGGAAACACCATATATTTT
size: few; V: TRBV6-4; D: TRBD2; J: TRBJ2-1; CDR3: CASSGLAGGNEQFF; DNA: TGTGCCAGCAGTGGACTAGCGGGGGGGAATGAGCAGTTCTTC
size: .; V: TRBV7-8; D: TRBD2; J: TRBJ2-3; CDR3: CASSVLAGGGTDTQYF; DNA: TGTGCCAGCAGCGTCCTAGCGGGAGGGGGCACAGATACGCAGTATTTT
size: .; V: TRBV13; D: .; J: TRBJ2-3; CDR3: CASSLGRGTDTQYF; DNA: TGTGCCAGCAGCTTAGGGCGGGGCACAGATACGCAGTATTTT
size: .; V: TRBV27; D: .; J: TRBJ2-3; CDR3: CASTRRGADTQYF; DNA: TGTGCCAGCACCCGACGCGGGGCAGATACGCAGTATTTT
size: .; V: TRBV6-5; D: .; J: TRBJ2-7; CDR3: CASRGPGTRDYEQYF; DNA: TGTGCCAGCAGGGGACCCGGGACTCGGGACTACGAGCAGTACTTC
size: .; V: TRBV7-9; D: TRBD2; J: TRBJ2-3; CDR3: CASSAGTSGIADTQYF; DNA: TGTGCCAGCAGCGCCGGGACTAGCGGGATAGCAGATACGCAGTATTTT
size: .; V: TRBV2; D: .; J: TRBJ2-2; CDR3: CASSVGAGELFF; DNA: TGTGCCAGCAGTGTAGGGGCCGGGGAGCTGTTTTTT
size: many; V: TRBV7-2; D: .; J: TRBJ1-3; CDR3: CASSLGRAGNTIYF; DNA: TGTGCCAGCAGCTTAGGCAGGGCTGGAAACACCATATATTTT
size: .; V: TRBV7-2; D: TRBD1; J: TRBJ1-2; CDR3: CASSPLGTESYYGYTF; DNA: TGTGCCAGCAGCCCCTTGGGGACAGAGTCTTACTATGGCTACACCTTC
size: .; V: TRBV9; D: TRBD2; J: TRBJ2-2; CDR3: CASSVARGRGTGELFF; DNA: TGTGCCAGCAGCGTAGCGCGCGGGAGAGGCACCGGGGAGCTGTTTTTT
size: .; V: TRBV18; D: .; J: TRBJ1-6; CDR3: CASSPTLSEGNSPLHF; DNA: TGTGCCAGCTCACCCACCCTATCAGAGGGTAATTCACCCCTCCACTTT
size: .; V: TRBV27; D: .; J: TRBJ2-2; CDR3: CASSFGGYTGELFF; DNA: TGTGCCAGCAGTTTTGGGGGGTACACCGGGGAGCTGTTTTTT
size: .; V: TRBV5-1; D: TRBD2; J: TRBJ2-1; CDR3: CASTLGPGVLAGVLVFNEQFF; DNA: TGCGCCAGCACCTTGGGGCCGGGGGTGCTAGCGGGAGTTTTAGTTTTCAATGAGCAGTTCTTC
size: .; V: TRBV30; D: .; J: TRBJ2-7; CDR3: CAWSGRDRVTGLAGVHEQYF; DNA: TGTGCCTGGAGTGGACGGGACAGGGTTACGGGTCTAGCGGGAGTCCACGAGCAGTACTTC
size: .; V: TRBV4-3; D: .; J: TRBJ2-7; CDR3: CASSQDYPSSREQYF; DNA: TGCGCCAGCAGCCAAGATTATCCATCGTCGAGGGAGCAGTACTTC
size: .; V: TRBV18; D: TRBD1; J: TRBJ2-7; CDR3: CASSPGQGYGEQYF; DNA: TGTGCCAGCTCACCGGGACAGGGGTACGGCGAGCAGTACTTC
size: few; V: TRBV4-3; D: .; J: TRBJ2-7; CDR3: CASSQDRQGTYEQYF; DNA: TGCGCCAGCAGCCAAGATAGGCAGGGGACCTACGAGCAGTACTTC
size: once; V: TRBV7-2; D: TRBD1; J: TRBJ1-5; CDR3: CASSLPGTGVFQPQHF; DNA: TGTGCCAGCAGCTTGCCCGGGACAGGGGTTTTTCAGCCCCAGCATTTT
size: .; V: TRBV19; D: TRBD1; J: TRBJ1-5; CDR3: CASSIGEGTGLHQPQHF; DNA: TGTGCCAGTAGTATAGGGGAGGGGACAGGGCTTCATCAGCCCCAGCATTTT
size: .; V: TRBV27; D: TRBD2; J: TRBJ2-1; CDR3: CASSPRSGAGAYNEQFF; DNA: TGTGCCAGCAGTCCCCGGAGCGGAGCGGGAGCTTACAATGAGCAGTTCTTC
size: .; V: TRBV18; D: .; J: TRBJ1-6; CDR3: CASSPIWDTRGESPLHF; DNA: TGTGCCAGCTCACCCATATGGGACACACGAGGGGAATCACCCCTCCACTTT
size: .; V: TRBV7-3; D: .; J: TRBJ1-1; CDR3: CASGEGQNTEAFF; DNA: TGTGCCAGCGGGGAGGGGCAGAACACTGAAGCTTTCTTT
size: .; V: TRBV28; D: .; J: TRBJ2-7; CDR3: CASSFTGTSDEQYF; DNA: TGTGCCAGCAGTTTTACAGGAACGAGCGACGAGCAGTACTTC
size: .; V: TRBV10-3; D: .; J: TRBJ1-2; CDR3: CAISESGWERYGNSGYTF; DNA: TGTGCCATCAGTGAGTCGGGTTGGGAGAGGTATGGGAATTCTGGCTACACCTTC
size: .; V: TRBV30; D: TRBD1; J: TRBJ2-1; CDR3: CAWTGGFDEQFF; DNA: TGTGCCTGGACAGGGGGTTTCGATGAGCAGTTCTTC
size: .; V: TRBV6-5; D: .; J: TRBJ2-7; CDR3: CASSHGGEQYF; DNA: TGTGCCAGCAGCCACGGCGGCGAGCAGTACTTC
size: .; V: TRBV27; D: TRBD1; J: TRBJ2-1; CDR3: CASSPVGQGASHLNYNEQFF; DNA: TGTGCCAGCAGTCCGGTGGGACAGGGGGCGTCGCATCTCAATTACAATGAGCAGTTCTTC